This TCR beta chain was observed in a study of cytomegalovirus exposure and HLA in healthy donors. With regard to this clone: The antigen is unknown.

The PCR employed 60 Vbeta primers together with 13 Jbeta primers. TCRdb's table, derived via immunoSEQ multiplex PCR, lists solely in-frame clones and lacks some. This table holds 200,000 to 250,000 clones. General study results and limits: According to the study, some 160 TCR beta chains were cytomegalovirus-associated. From TCR beta sequences, most subjects' HLA-A and HLA-B alleles were reportedly predicted accurately. About 90% or about 30% of the time was how often most TCR beta V segments were productive, according to an earlier analysis.

The J segment lost 4 bases and the V segment lost 1 base, leaving 9 bases of the junction unmatched. The CDR3 sequence is 17 residues long. In germline, CDR1 is SGHAT, CDR2 FQNNGV. The clonotype comes from a woman aged 30 to 39 in good health and CMV-seropositive. Sequencing was performed on PBMCs. The chain is built from TRBV11-2 and TRBJ2-5; 10 positions match TRBD2. CDR3: CASSLGPLAGAGETQYF. CDR3 nucleotides: TGTGCCAGCAGCTTAGGCCCCCTAGCGGGGGCAGGAGAGACCCAGTACTTC.